The 13 T cell receptor beta chains presented below share a single source sample, sequenced in a study of blood T cell repertoires in COVID-19. Assay used: immunoSEQ multiplex PCR; TCRdb lists only in-frame clones, some missing. This sample has 70,000 or so clones, with about nine tenths found just once. Sequences were obtained from peripheral blood. The source is a man aged 25 to 40 with acute or convalescent COVID-19.

The chain carries TRBV3-1 (or the pseudogene TRBV3-2) and TRBJ1-1; no clear D. This CDR3 spans 12 amino acids. Germline loops: CDR1 LGHDT, CDR2 YNNKEL (reference sequence). Trimming pared 3 bases from V and 4 bases from J, leaving 6 bases between. The CDR3, as DNA: TGTGCCAGCAGCCACCTCGGCACTGAAGCTTTCTTT. It specifies CASSHLGTEAFF.

The sample holds many counts of this clone. V usage is TRBV7-2 and J usage is TRBJ2-3, with D possibly being TRBD2 (6 bases). CDR1 SGHTA and CDR2 FQGNSA come from the germline V gene. This CDR3 has 16 amino acids. V was shortened by 4 bases and J by 2 bases, with 16 bases between the two germline ends. CDR3 amino acids: CASSSDSGGITDTQYF. CDR3 in DNA: TGTGCCAGCAGCTCAGATAGCGGAGGCATCACAGATACGCAGTATTTT.

The genes are TRBV6-1 and TRBJ1-5; the match to TRBD1 covers 10 bases. Per the germline V gene, CDR1 is MNHNS and CDR2 is SASEGT. V lost 5 bases, J lost 6 bases, and 7 bases stayed unmatched. The CDR3 is 15 amino acids. This CDR3 reads CASSTTGGEGQPQHF. CDR3 DNA: TGTGCCAGCAGTACGACAGGGGGCGAGGGTCAGCCCCAGCATTTT.

The CDR3 DNA sequence: TGTGCCAGCCGTAGAGACAGGGTCGGCCAAGAGACCCAGTACTTC. Protein product: CASRRDRVGQETQYF. V and J are TRBV6-5 and TRBJ2-5; TRBD1 agrees at 7 bases. Germline V gene data show CDR1 as MNHEY and CDR2 as SVGAGI. V lost 8 bases to trimming and J lost 1 base; unmatched junction nucleotides: 10. This CDR3 has 15 amino acids.

J is TRBJ2-3 and V is TRBV30; D might be TRBD1 (5 bases). CDR3 length: 14 amino acids. The germline CDR1 and CDR2 sequences are GTSNPN and SVGIG (reference sequence). Trimming took 6 bases from V and 0 from J, leaving 13 bases between them. CDR3 protein: CACLITGSTDTQYF. The CDR3 region has the DNA TGTGCCTGCCTTATTACAGGAAGCACAGATACGCAGTATTTT.

J is TRBJ1-3 and V is TRBV23-1; D possibly corresponds to TRBD1 (6 bases). TRBV23-1 is classed as an ORF, of uncertain function. V lost 7 bases, J lost 3 bases, and 19 bases lay in between. CDR3 length: 16 amino acids. This CDR3 is CASTPRGGQGGNTIYF. DNA for the CDR3: TGCGCCAGCACCCCACGGGGGGGGCAAGGTGGAAACACCATATATTTT.

This chain links TRBV11-2 with TRBJ2-5; tentative D call: TRBD2 (5 bases). There are 16 residues in the CDR3. V gave up 0 bases and J gave up 7 bases, with 18 bases separating them. Germline V CDR1 and CDR2: SGHAT, FQNNGV. CDR3 protein: CASSLDRAEERVTQYF. In DNA form, the CDR3 reads TGTGCCAGCAGCTTAGATCGAGCGGAGGAAAGAGTGACCCAGTACTTC. The full variable domain, its missing parts supplied by reference TRBV11-2 and TRBJ2-5, is EAGVAQSPRYKIIEKRQSVAFWCNPISGHATLYWYQQILGQGPKLLIQFQNNGVVDDSQLPKDRFSAERLKGVDSTLKIQPAKLEDSAVYLCASSLDRAEERVTQYFGPGTRLLVL.

This chain connects TRBV6-5 to TRBJ1-2; 10 bases match TRBD1. This CDR3 comprises 13 residues. Germline V gives CDR1 MNHEY, CDR2 SVGAGI. The trim removed 11 bases at V and 3 bases at J, leaving 6 bases unmatched. This CDR3 reads CAASDRGYYGYTF. The DNA for the CDR3 is TGTGCCGCCTCGGACAGGGGGTACTATGGCTACACCTTC.

The V gene is TRBV6-6, the J gene TRBJ1-4, with D unresolved. CDR3 size: 15 residues. Germline V gene data show CDR1 as MNHNY and CDR2 as SVGAGI (reference sequence). V dropped 2 bases and J dropped 4 bases, with 11 bases sitting between them. This CDR3 is CASSYGRGDNEKLFF. The CDR3 region has the DNA TGTGCCAGCAGTTACGGGCGGGGTGATAATGAAAAACTGTTTTTT.

This chain connects TRBV2 to TRBJ1-1; TRBD1 matches at 10 bases. With 1 base clipped from V and 11 bases from J, the junction kept 4 bases outside the gene matches. Per the germline V gene, CDR1 is SNHLY and CDR2 is FYNNEI. The CDR3 covers 13 residues. DNA for the CDR3: TGTGCCAGCAGTGAAGAGGGGACAGGGGATGCTTTCTTT. Amino acids: CASSEEGTGDAFF. The complete variable domain, with remaining parts taken from reference TRBV2 and TRBJ1-1, reads EPEVTQTPSHQVTQMGQEVILRCVPISNHLYFYWYRQILGQKVEFLVSFYNNEISEKSEIFDDQFSVERPDGSNFTLKIRSTKLEDSAMYFCASSEEGTGDAFFGQGTRLTVV.

This chain links TRBV7-2 with TRBJ2-3; 12 bases align to TRBD2. Germline values: CDR1 SGHTA, CDR2 FQGNSA. The junction had 0 bases not matched to a gene; V was cut back by 0 bases and J by 5 bases. This CDR3 spans 15 amino acids. CDR3 sequence: CASSLAGLAGDTQYF. Written as DNA, the CDR3 is TGTGCCAGCAGCTTAGCGGGACTAGCGGGAGATACGCAGTATTTT.

The V gene is TRBV18, the J gene TRBJ1-1, with 9 bases aligning to TRBD1. V gave up 5 bases and J gave up 0 bases; unmatched junction bases: 7. The CDR3 covers 16 residues. The germline V gene encodes CDR1 KGHSH and CDR2 LQKENI. CDR3 DNA sequence: TGTGCCAGCTCAGGACAGGGGAGGTTAGTGAACACTGAAGCTTTCTTT. Amino acid sequence: CASSGQGRLVNTEAFF.

CDR3 nucleotide sequence: TGTGCCACCAGTGACTGGACAGGTGTGAACACCGGGGAGCTGTTTTTT. Translated, it gives CATSDWTGVNTGELFF. This sequence joins TRBV24-1 and TRBJ2-2, with 7 bases that match TRBD1. V gave up 4 bases and J gave up 1 base; unmatched junction bases: 5. This CDR3 is 16 amino acids long. Per germline, CDR1 KGHDR and CDR2 SFDVKD.